The 22 T cell receptor beta chains reported below all come from one sample, sequenced in a study of cytomegalovirus exposure and HLA in healthy donors. PCR amplification relied on 60 Vbeta primers (plus 13 Jbeta primers). Sequencing was performed with immunoSEQ multiplex PCR; in TCRdb, only in-frame clones are kept and a portion is missing. Of fewer than 250,000 clones listed, over 75% were seen once; the top ten hold about 0.22%. Sequenced input: PBMCs. The receptors shown here come from a girl aged 2 to 10 in good health and CMV-seronegative.

The count of this clone is one. The V gene is TRBV2, the J gene TRBJ1-2; tentatively, D is TRBD1 (5 bases). V lost 5 bases to trimming and J lost 3 bases, with 19 bases between them. CDR3 length: 16 amino acids. Germline loops: CDR1 SNHLY, CDR2 FYNNEI. This CDR3 is CASSKLANGADYGYTF. CDR3 DNA sequence: TGTGCCAGCAGTAAGTTGGCAAATGGGGCAGACTATGGCTACACCTTC.

The chain uses TRBV7-9 and TRBJ1-5; possibly TRBD1 for D (6 bases). Germline CDR1 SEHNR, CDR2 FQNEAQ (reference sequence). Trimming left V 2 bases short and J 11 bases short, with 13 bases between. There are 13 residues in the CDR3. The CDR3 spells CASSLRGGRTQHF. The CDR3 bases are TGTGCCAGCAGCTTAAGGGGGGGACGGACCCAGCATTTT.

A few counts support this clone. V usage is TRBV19 and J usage is TRBJ1-5; the D is unclear. CDR3 length: 15 residues. The V end lost 2 bases, the J end lost 4 bases, and 12 bases lay between the germline ends. Germline V lookup: CDR1 LNHDA, CDR2 SQIVND (reference sequence). CDR3 amino acids: CASSIPYPGNQPQHF. For the CDR3, the DNA is TGTGCCAGTAGTATACCCTACCCGGGGAATCAGCCCCAGCATTTT.

This rearrangement joins TRBV11-1 to TRBJ2-6; 7 nucleotides line up with TRBD2. From germline, CDR1 is SGHAT and CDR2 FQDESV (reference sequence). There are 17 residues in the CDR3. The J segment lost 2 bases and the V segment lost 4 bases, leaving 8 bases of the junction unmatched. In nucleotides, the CDR3 is TGTGCCAGCAGCTGGGGGGGACTGCGCCCTGGGGCCAACGTCCTGACTTTC. It translates to CASSWGGLRPGANVLTF.

The V and J genes are TRBV5-5 and TRBJ2-7; weak D call: TRBD2 (7 bases). The germline V gene has CDR1 SGHKS and CDR2 YYEKEE (reference sequence). This CDR3 has 16 residues. V lost 0 bases, J lost 4 bases, and 17 bases lay in between. The CDR3 bases are TGTGCCAGCAGCTTGGGGTACCAGGGGAGGGAGTACGAGCAGTACTTC. It is translated as CASSLGYQGREYEQYF.

V usage is TRBV19 and J usage is TRBJ2-5, with TRBD2 matching 9 bases. The CDR3 is 15 amino acids. CDR1 and CDR2 from the germline V gene are LNHDA and SQIVND (reference sequence). The ends lost 1 base at V and 4 bases at J; junction bases unmatched: 4. The CDR3 spells CASSIGRGGPETQYF. The CDR3 bases are TGTGCCAGTAGTATAGGGCGGGGGGGCCCAGAGACCCAGTACTTC.

The V call is TRBV27, the J call TRBJ2-7, with TRBD2 matching over 12 bases. V trimming: 3 bases; J trimming: 6 bases; junction bases outside the gene matches: 9. The germline V gene encodes CDR1 MNHEY and CDR2 SMNVEV (reference sequence). This CDR3 has 16 amino acids. CDR3 in amino acids: CASSFLRLAGAGEQYF. The CDR3 nucleotides are TGTGCCAGCAGTTTTCTAAGACTAGCGGGAGCAGGCGAGCAGTACTTC.

This chain uses TRBV7-6 with TRBJ2-5; D not certain. The CDR3 runs 12 residues. Germline lookup yields CDR1 SGHVS and CDR2 FNYEAQ. Between the trimmed V and J ends, which lost 4 bases and 2 bases, there was a span of 5 bases. The CDR3 coding sequence is TGTGCCAGCAGCTCCCATCAAGAGACCCAGTACTTC. Translation gives CASSSHQETQYF.

The genes are TRBV6-5 and TRBJ2-3, with D possibly TRBD2 on 5 matching bases. Trimming removed 10 bases from V and 3 bases from J, with 20 bases in between. The V gene's germline CDR1 is MNHEY and CDR2 SVGAGI. This CDR3 region has 15 residues. The DNA for the CDR3 is TGTGCCACTAGGTCTATCCTAGCAGCGACAGATACGCAGTATTTT. Its protein is CATRSILAATDTQYF.

A single count supports this clone. The rearrangement links TRBV7-8 to TRBJ2-3; D may be TRBD1 (6 bases). Germline V CDR1 and CDR2: SGHVS, FQNEAQ. The CDR3 loop spans 19 amino acids. The V gene lost 5 bases and the J gene lost 0 bases, with 24 bases spanning the gap. The CDR3 region has the DNA TGTGCCAGCAGCCCCCGCCGGTTTATACAGGGAGCTAGCACAGATACGCAGTATTTT. It yields the protein CASSPRRFIQGASTDTQYF.

The V gene is TRBV9, the J gene TRBJ2-7; TRBD1 matches 7 bases. The CDR3 length is 14 residues. The V gene end was trimmed by 0 bases and the J gene end by 6 bases; junction bases not matched to a gene: 6. Germline V lookup: CDR1 SGDLS, CDR2 YYNGEE. CDR3 residues: CASSVEGGAGEQYF. The CDR3 DNA reads as TGTGCCAGCAGCGTAGAAGGGGGCGCGGGCGAGCAGTACTTC.

The chain combines TRBV5-4 with TRBJ2-7, with D possibly TRBD2 on 5 matching bases. This CDR3 comprises 15 residues. V was trimmed by 1 base and J by 2 bases, leaving 13 bases between them. Per germline, CDR1 SGHNT and CDR2 YYREEE (reference sequence). Here the CDR3 reads CASSLSGLLTYEQYF. In DNA form, the CDR3 reads TGTGCCAGCAGCTTGTCGGGGTTACTTACCTACGAGCAGTACTTC.

V is TRBV5-4 and J is TRBJ2-7; 7 bases are a match to TRBD2. The CDR3 runs 17 residues. J was trimmed by 4 bases and V by 1 base; bases with no gene match: 14. Germline values: CDR1 SGHNT, CDR2 YYREEE (reference sequence). Here the CDR3 DNA reads TGTGCCAGCAGCTTGCCCCCGGGCCGCGGGAGCTCTTACGAGCAGTACTTC. This translates into CASSLPPGRGSSYEQYF. Variable domain in full (rest from reference TRBV5-4 and TRBJ2-7): ETGVTQSPTHLIKTRGQQVTLRCSSQSGHNTVSWYQQALGQGPQFIFQYYREEENGRGNFPPRFSGLQFPNYSSELNVNALELDDSALYLCASSLPPGRGSSYEQYFGPGTRLTVT.

The chain couples TRBV25-1 to TRBJ1-5; 8 bases align to TRBD1. V shed 5 bases and J 5 bases; nucleotides not matched to a gene: 8. This CDR3 is built from 15 residues. Germline lookup yields CDR1 MGHDK and CDR2 SYGVNS. The CDR3 sequence: CASSQTGVEDQPQHF. The CDR3, as DNA: TGTGCCAGCAGTCAGACAGGGGTCGAGGATCAGCCCCAGCATTTT.

This clone was counted a few times. The chain uses TRBV7-9 and TRBJ1-4; 7 nucleotides agree with TRBD1. The V gene's germline CDR1 is SEHNR and CDR2 FQNEAQ (reference sequence). Trimming at V came to 4 bases and at J to 8 bases, leaving 4 bases not matched to a gene. This CDR3 comprises 13 residues. The CDR3 sequence is CASSSRQGEKLFF. As DNA, the CDR3 is TGTGCCAGCAGCTCCAGACAGGGAGAAAAACTGTTTTTT.

CDR3 region: CASSWTGFGDEQFF. In DNA, the CDR3 is TGTGCCAGCAGCTGGACAGGGTTTGGGGATGAGCAGTTCTTC. The chain has TRBV25-1 and TRBJ2-1; 8 bases agree with TRBD1. This CDR3 is 14 amino acids long. Germline trimming cut 6 bases from V and 8 bases from J; bases unmatched to any gene: 9. Germline lookup yields CDR1 MGHDK and CDR2 SYGVNS. Complete variable domain (other parts from reference TRBV25-1 and TRBJ2-1): EADIYQTPRYLVIGTGKKITLECSQTMGHDKMYWYQQDPGMELHLIHYSYGVNSTEKGDLSSESTVSRIRTEHFPLTLESARPSHTSQYLCASSWTGFGDEQFFGPGTRLTVL.

The chain employs TRBV10-3 and TRBJ2-1, with 7 bases fitting TRBD1. Germline CDR1 and CDR2: ENHRY and SYGVKD. The CDR3 sequence is 12 residues long. J gave up 7 bases and V 9 bases, and 6 bases lay outside the gene matches. The CDR3 DNA reads TGTGCCATACAGGGGCAGGGGAATGAGCAGTTCTTC. Its protein product is CAIQGQGNEQFF.

The chain couples TRBV10-3 to TRBJ2-3, with D possibly TRBD1 on 8 matching bases. The CDR3 extends over 15 amino acids. The V and J ends lost 7 bases and 8 bases respectively, with 22 bases between them. Germline lookup yields CDR1 ENHRY and CDR2 SYGVKD. The CDR3 is CAIKQGAGVNGTQYF. The CDR3 coding sequence is TGTGCCATCAAGCAGGGGGCGGGAGTTAACGGTACGCAGTATTTT.

This chain links TRBV19 with TRBJ1-3; 7 bases fit TRBD1. Germline loops: CDR1 LNHDA, CDR2 SQIVND (reference sequence). This CDR3 is 15 amino acids long. With 5 bases clipped from V and 4 bases from J, the junction kept 8 bases outside the gene matches. The CDR3 loop reads CASSHRGLRGNTIYF. The CDR3 nucleotides read TGTGCCAGTAGTCACAGGGGCTTAAGGGGAAACACCATATATTTT.

This clone was detected a few times. V and J are TRBV19 and TRBJ1-3, with D uncertain. This CDR3 has 15 amino acids. Trimming took 5 bases from V and 0 from J, leaving 11 bases between them. CDR1 is LNHDA, CDR2 SQIVND, per germline (reference sequence). CDR3 nucleotides: TGTGCCAGTAGTCCCCGCTTGAGCTCTGGAAACACCATATATTTT. This translates into CASSPRLSSGNTIYF.

The chain carries TRBV10-3 and TRBJ1-3; D not certain. The CDR3 is 16 amino acids. Per the germline V gene, CDR1 is ENHRY and CDR2 is SYGVKD. V lost 6 bases, J lost 0 bases, and 15 bases lay in between. This CDR3 reads CAISAKKAFSGNTIYF. The DNA of the CDR3 is TGTGCCATCAGCGCAAAAAAAGCGTTCTCTGGAAACACCATATATTTT.

The rearrangement links TRBV18 to TRBJ1-2; D remains ambiguous. Germline V gene data show CDR1 as KGHSH and CDR2 as LQKENI. This CDR3 is built from 14 residues. The V gene lost 2 bases and the J gene lost 2 bases, with 9 bases spanning the gap. The DNA for the CDR3 is TGTGCCAGCTCACCAGGGCATCCGAACTATGGCTACACCTTC. Protein product: CASSPGHPNYGYTF.